This TCR beta chain was found in a study of PD-1 blockade in classical Hodgkin lymphoma. Using immunoSEQ multiplex PCR, the repertoire was profiled, and TCRdb retains in-frame clones only, with some absent. The sample contains approximately 45,000 clones, roughly 90% of which appear only once. Study-wide points: What caused the repertoire differences, perhaps disease activity or prior therapy, remains undefined. Reported findings placed baseline TCR diversity lower in newly diagnosed patients (compared with healthy donors).

In the case of this clone: Antigen specificity is unknown.

Time point in this sample: newly diagnosed, previously untreated cHL patient sample. Newly diagnosed, untreated classical Hodgkin lymphoma PBMCs provided comparison. The CDR3 has 14 amino acids. Germline values: CDR1 SGHNT, CDR2 YENEEA. Deletions cut 5 bases from V and 4 bases from J, with 12 bases between. This sequence joins TRBV11-3 and TRBJ2-1; no firm D call. The sequence was collected from a human donor with classical Hodgkin lymphoma. Source material: peripheral blood mononuclear cells (PBMCs). The CDR3 coding sequence is TGTGCCAGCAGCCGATTAGTGATTTACAATGAGCAGTTCTTC. It encodes CASSRLVIYNEQFF.